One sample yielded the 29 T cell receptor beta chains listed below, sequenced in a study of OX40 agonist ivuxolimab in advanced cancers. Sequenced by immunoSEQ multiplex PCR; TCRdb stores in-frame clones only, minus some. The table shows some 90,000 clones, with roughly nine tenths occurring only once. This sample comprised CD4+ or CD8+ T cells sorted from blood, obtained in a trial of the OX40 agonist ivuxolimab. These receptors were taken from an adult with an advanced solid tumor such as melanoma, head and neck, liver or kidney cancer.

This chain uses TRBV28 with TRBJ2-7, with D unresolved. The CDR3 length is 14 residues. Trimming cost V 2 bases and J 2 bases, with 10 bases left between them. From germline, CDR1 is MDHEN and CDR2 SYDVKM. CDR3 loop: CASSLAGRTYEQYF. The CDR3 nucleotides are TGTGCCAGCAGTTTAGCAGGCAGAACCTACGAGCAGTACTTC.

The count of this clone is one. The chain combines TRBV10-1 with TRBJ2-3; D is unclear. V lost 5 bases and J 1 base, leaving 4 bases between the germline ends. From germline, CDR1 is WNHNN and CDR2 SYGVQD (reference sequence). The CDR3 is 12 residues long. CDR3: CASSRGTDTQYF. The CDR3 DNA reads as TGCGCCAGCAGTCGCGGCACAGATACGCAGTATTTT.

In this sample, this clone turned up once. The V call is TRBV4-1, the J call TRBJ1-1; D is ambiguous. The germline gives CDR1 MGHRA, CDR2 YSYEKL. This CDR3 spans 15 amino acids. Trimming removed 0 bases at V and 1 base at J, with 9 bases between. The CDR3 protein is CASSQDFLPNTEAFF. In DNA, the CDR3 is TGCGCCAGCAGCCAAGATTTTTTGCCGAACACTGAAGCTTTCTTT.

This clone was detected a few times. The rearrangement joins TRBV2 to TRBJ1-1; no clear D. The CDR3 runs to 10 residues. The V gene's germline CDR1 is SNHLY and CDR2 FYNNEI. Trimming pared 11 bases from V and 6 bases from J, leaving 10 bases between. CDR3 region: CAAPSSEAFF. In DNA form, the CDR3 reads TGTGCCGCCCCATCCTCTGAAGCTTTCTTT.

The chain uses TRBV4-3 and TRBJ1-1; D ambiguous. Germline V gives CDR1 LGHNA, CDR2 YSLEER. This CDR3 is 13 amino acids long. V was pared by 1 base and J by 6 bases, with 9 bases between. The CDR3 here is CASSQVSGSEAFF. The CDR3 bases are TGCGCCAGCAGCCAAGTTTCAGGCTCTGAAGCTTTCTTT.

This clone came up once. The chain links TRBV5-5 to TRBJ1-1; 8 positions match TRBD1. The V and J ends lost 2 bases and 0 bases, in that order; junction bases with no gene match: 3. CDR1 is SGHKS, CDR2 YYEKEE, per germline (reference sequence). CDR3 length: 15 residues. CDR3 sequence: CASSFQTGVNTEAFF. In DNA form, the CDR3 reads TGTGCCAGCAGCTTCCAGACAGGGGTGAACACTGAAGCTTTCTTT.

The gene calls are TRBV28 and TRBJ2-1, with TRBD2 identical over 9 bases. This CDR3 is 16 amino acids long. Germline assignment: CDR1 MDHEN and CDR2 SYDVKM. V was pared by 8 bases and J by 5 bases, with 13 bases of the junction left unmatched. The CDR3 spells CASGVWVGTSHNEQFF. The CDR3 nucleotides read TGTGCCAGCGGAGTTTGGGTTGGGACTAGCCACAATGAGCAGTTCTTC.

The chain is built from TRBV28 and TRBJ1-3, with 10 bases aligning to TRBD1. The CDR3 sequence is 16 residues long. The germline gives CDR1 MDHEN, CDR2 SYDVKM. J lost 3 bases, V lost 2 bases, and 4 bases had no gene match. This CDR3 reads CASSLAGTGVGNTIYF. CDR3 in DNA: TGTGCCAGCAGTTTAGCCGGGACAGGGGTTGGAAACACCATATATTTT.

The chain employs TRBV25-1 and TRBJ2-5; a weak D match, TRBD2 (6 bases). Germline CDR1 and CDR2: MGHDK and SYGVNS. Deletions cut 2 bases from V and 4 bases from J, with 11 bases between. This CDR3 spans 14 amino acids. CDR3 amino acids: CASSEMGGAETQYF. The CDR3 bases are TGTGCCAGCAGTGAAATGGGCGGGGCAGAGACCCAGTACTTC.

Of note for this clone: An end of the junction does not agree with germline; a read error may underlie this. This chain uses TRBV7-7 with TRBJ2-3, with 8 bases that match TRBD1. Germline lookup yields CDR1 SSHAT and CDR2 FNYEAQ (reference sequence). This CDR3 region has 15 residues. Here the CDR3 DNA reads TGTGCTAGCAGCCCGGGACAGGCTAGCACAGATACGCAGTATTTT. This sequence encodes CASSPGQASTDTQYF.

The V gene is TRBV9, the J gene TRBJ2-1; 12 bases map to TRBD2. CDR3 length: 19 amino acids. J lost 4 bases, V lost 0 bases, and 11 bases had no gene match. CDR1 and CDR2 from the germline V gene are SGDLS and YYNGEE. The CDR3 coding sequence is TGTGCCAGCAGCGTAGCTCCTAGCGGGAGGGGAAGGGTGTACAATGAGCAGTTCTTC. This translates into CASSVAPSGRGRVYNEQFF.

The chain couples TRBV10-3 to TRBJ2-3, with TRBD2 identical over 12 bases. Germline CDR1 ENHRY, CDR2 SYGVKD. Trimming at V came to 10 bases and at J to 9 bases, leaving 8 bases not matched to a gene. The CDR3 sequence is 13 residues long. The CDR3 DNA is TGTGCCACAGAGACTAGCGGGAGTATCACGCAGTATTTT. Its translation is CATETSGSITQYF.

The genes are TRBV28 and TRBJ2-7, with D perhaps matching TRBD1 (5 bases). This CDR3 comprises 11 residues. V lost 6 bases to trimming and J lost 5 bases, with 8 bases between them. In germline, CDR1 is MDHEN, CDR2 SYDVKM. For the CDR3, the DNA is TGTGCCAGCAGAAACAGGAACGAGCAGTACTTC. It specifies CASRNRNEQYF.

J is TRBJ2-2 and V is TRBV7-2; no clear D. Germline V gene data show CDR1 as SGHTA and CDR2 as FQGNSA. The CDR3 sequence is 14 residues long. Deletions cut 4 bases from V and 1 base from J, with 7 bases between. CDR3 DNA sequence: TGTGCCAGCAGCTCCCTGGGGAACACCGGGGAGCTGTTTTTT. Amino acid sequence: CASSSLGNTGELFF.

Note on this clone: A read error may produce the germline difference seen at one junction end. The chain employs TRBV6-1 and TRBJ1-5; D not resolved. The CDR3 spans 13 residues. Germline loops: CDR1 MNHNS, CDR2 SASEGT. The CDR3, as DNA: TGTGCCGGCAGATTCCCGGGAGATCAGCCCCAGCATTTT. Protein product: CAGRFPGDQPQHF.

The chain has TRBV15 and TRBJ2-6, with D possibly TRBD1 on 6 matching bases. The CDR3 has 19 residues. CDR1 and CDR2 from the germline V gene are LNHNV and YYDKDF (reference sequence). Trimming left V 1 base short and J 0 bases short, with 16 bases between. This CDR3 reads CATSRGGAGAVSGANVLTF. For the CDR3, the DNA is TGTGCCACCAGCAGAGGAGGGGCAGGGGCTGTCTCTGGGGCCAACGTCCTGACTTTC. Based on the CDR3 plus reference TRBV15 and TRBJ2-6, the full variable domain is DAMVIQNPRYQVTQFGKPVTLSCSQTLNHNVMYWYQQKSSQAPKLLFHYYDKDFNNEADTPDNFQSRRPNTSFCFLDIRSPGLGDTAMYLCATSRGGAGAVSGANVLTFGAGSRLTVL.

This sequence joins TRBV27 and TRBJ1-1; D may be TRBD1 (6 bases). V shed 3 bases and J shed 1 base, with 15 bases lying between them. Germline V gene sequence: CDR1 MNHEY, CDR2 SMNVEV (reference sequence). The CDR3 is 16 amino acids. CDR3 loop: CASSLGQGWANTEAFF. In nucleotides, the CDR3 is TGTGCCAGCAGTTTGGGGCAGGGGTGGGCGAACACTGAAGCTTTCTTT.

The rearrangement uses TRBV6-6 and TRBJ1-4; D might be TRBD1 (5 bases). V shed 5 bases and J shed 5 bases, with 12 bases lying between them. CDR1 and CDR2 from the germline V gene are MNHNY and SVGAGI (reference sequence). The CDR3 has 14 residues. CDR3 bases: TGTGCCAGCAGTCTTATCGGGACCAATGAAAAACTGTTTTTT. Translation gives CASSLIGTNEKLFF.

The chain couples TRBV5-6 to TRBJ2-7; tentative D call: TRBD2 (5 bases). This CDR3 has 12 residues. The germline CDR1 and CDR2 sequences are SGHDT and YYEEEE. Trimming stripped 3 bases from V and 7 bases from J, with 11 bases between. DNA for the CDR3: TGTGCCAGCAGCTCTACTAGGGTAGAGCAGTACTTC. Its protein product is CASSSTRVEQYF.

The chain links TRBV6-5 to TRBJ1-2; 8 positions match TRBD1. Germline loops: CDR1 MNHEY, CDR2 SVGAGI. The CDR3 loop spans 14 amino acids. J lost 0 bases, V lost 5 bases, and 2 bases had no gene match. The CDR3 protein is CASSQGAANYGYTF. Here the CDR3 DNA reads TGTGCCAGCAGTCAGGGGGCAGCTAACTATGGCTACACCTTC.

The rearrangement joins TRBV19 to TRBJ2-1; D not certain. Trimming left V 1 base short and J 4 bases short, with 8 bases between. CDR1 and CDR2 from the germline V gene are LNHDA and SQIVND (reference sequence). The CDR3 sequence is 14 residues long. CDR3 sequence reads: CASSIGTEYNEQFF. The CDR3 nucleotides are TGTGCCAGTAGTATAGGAACGGAATACAATGAGCAGTTCTTC.

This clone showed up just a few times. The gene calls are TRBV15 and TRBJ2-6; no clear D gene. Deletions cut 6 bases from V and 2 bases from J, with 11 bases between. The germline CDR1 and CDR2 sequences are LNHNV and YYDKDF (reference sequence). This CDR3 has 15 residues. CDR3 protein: CATSASRTGANVLTF. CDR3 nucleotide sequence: TGTGCCACCAGTGCATCCAGAACTGGGGCCAACGTCCTGACTTTC. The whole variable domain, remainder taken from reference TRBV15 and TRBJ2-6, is DAMVIQNPRYQVTQFGKPVTLSCSQTLNHNVMYWYQQKSSQAPKLLFHYYDKDFNNEADTPDNFQSRRPNTSFCFLDIRSPGLGDTAMYLCATSASRTGANVLTFGAGSRLTVL.

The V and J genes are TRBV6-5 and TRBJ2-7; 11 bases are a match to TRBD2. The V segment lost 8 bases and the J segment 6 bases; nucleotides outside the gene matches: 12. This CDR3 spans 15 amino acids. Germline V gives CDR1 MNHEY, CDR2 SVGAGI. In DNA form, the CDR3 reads TGTGCCAGCTGGTTAGCGGGGGGGGCCCCTGGCGAGCAGTACTTC. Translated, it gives CASWLAGGAPGEQYF.

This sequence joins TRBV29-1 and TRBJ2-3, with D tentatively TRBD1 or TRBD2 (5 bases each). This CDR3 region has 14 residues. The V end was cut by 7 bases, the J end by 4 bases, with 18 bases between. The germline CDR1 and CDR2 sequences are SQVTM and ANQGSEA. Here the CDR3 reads CSGKMGSGPDTQYF. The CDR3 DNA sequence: TGCAGCGGCAAGATGGGGTCGGGGCCAGATACGCAGTATTTT.

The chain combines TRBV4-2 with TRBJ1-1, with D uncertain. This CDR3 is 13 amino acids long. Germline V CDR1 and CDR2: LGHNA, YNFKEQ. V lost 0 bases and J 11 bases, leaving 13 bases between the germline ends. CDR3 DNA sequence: TGTGCCAGCAGCCAAGATTTGAGCAGGAGGGCTTTCTTT. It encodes CASSQDLSRRAFF.

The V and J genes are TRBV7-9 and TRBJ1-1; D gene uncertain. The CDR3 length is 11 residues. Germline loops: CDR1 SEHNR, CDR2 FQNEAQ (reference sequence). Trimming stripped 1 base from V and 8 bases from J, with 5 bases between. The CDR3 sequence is CASSLVGEAFF. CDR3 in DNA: TGTGCCAGCAGCTTAGTCGGGGAAGCTTTCTTT.

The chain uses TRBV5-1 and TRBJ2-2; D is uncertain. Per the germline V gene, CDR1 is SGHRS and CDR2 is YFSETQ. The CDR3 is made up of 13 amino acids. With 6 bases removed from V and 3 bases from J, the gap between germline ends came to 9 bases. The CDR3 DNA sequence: TGCGCCAGCAACCCTCTTGACACCGGGGAGCTGTTTTTT. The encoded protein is CASNPLDTGELFF.

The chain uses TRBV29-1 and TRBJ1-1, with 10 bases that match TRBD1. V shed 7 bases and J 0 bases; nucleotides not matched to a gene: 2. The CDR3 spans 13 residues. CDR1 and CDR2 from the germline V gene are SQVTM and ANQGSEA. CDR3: CSGQGALNTEAFF. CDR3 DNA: TGCAGCGGACAGGGGGCGTTGAACACTGAAGCTTTCTTT. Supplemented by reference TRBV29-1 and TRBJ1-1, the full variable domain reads SAVISQKPSRDICQRGTSLTIQCQVDSQVTMMFWYRQQPGQSLTLIATANQGSEATYESGFVIDKFPISRPNLTFSTLTVSNMSPEDSSIYLCSGQGALNTEAFFGQGTRLTVV.

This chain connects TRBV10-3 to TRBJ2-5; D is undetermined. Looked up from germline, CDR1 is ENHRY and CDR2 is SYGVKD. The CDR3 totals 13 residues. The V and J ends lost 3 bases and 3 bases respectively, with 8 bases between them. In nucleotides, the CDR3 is TGTGCCATCAGTGAAGTGGGGAAAGAGACCCAGTACTTC. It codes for CAISEVGKETQYF.